The rows below give T cell receptor beta chains drawn from one sample of a study of blood T cell repertoires in COVID-19. Clones were read by immunoSEQ multiplex PCR, and TCRdb kept only the in-frame ones, dropping some. The table lists approximately 70,000 clones, roughly 85% of them singletons. The sample taken for sequencing was peripheral blood. Receptors originate from a woman aged 80 or over with acute or convalescent COVID-19. Both conserved end residues are part of each CDR3. A D gene is named only where the DNA matches it firmly. A row's size may be missing; if present it is once, few, many or a size class.

clone_size | j_call | d_call | v_call | cdr3_aa | cdr3_nt
few | TRBJ1-3 | . | TRBV9 | CASTGLSGNTIYF | TGTGCCAGCACAGGGTTATCTGGAAACACCATATATTTT
. | TRBJ2-7 | . | TRBV21-1 | CASSSTYSGASTYEQYF | TGTGCCAGCAGCAGCACGTATTCAGGGGCGAGCACCTACGAGCAGTACTTC
. | TRBJ2-7 | . | TRBV14 | CASSQGQAPWEQYF | TGTGCCAGCAGCCAAGGACAAGCCCCATGGGAGCAGTACTTC
. | TRBJ2-1 | TRBD2 | TRBV6-5 | CASSLSGGTYNNEQFF | TGTGCCAGCAGTTTGAGCGGGGGGACCTACAACAATGAGCAGTTCTTC
. | TRBJ2-5 | . | TRBV3-1/TRBV3-2 | CASREVETQYF | TGTGCCAGCAGAGAGGTGGAGACCCAGTACTTC
once | TRBJ1-1 | . | TRBV6-5 | CASSRGQHGEAFF | TGTGCCAGCAGCAGAGGACAGCACGGGGAAGCTTTCTTT
. | TRBJ1-1 | TRBD1 | TRBV30 | CACRGQSNTEAFF | TGTGCCTGCCGGGGACAGTCGAACACTGAAGCTTTCTTT
once | TRBJ2-7 | TRBD1 | TRBV4-2 | CASAPGQGRLEQYF | TGTGCCAGCGCTCCGGGACAGGGACGCCTCGAGCAGTACTTC
few | TRBJ2-1 | . | TRBV7-7 | CASSFDGASEQFF | TGTGCTAGCAGCTTTGACGGAGCGAGTGAGCAGTTCTTC
. | TRBJ2-2 | . | TRBV18 | CASSPITTGELFF | TGTGCCAGCTCACCAATAACAACCGGGGAGCTGTTTTTT